The present entry profiles one T cell receptor (beta chain) with its context. The CDR3 extends over 15 amino acids. Germline CDR1 is SGHTA and CDR2 is FQGTGA. V lost 2 bases and J lost 1, with 10 bases in between. This sample stems from a study of blood T cell repertoires in COVID-19. Across the study: PBMCs, B-cell-depleted T cells, or T cells were the source of the cDNA or gDNA that made up the material.

Sequenced by immunoSEQ multiplex PCR; TCRdb stores in-frame clones only, minus some. The sample contains 75,000 to 95,000 clones, about 80% of which appear only once. V usage is TRBV7-3 and J usage is TRBJ2-3, with no clear D. Sequenced input: peripheral blood. This receptor was obtained from a man aged 55 to 70 with acute or convalescent COVID-19. CDR3: CASSLQLPRTDTQYF. The CDR3 coding sequence is TGTGCCAGCAGCTTACAGTTACCCCGCACAGATACGCAGTATTTT.